The next 31 T cell receptor beta chains were all read from a single sample in a study of response to subunit inactivated influenza vaccine. TCRdb itself ran the RT-PCR reads through MiXCR, one entry per CDR3 protein. The sample has just under 550,000 distinct CDR3 sequences, roughly 23% seen once. These data also formed part of another study, on T cells expressing NK-cell markers. That work adds: TCR beta cDNA was generated via 5'RACE template switching incorporating UMIs.

The sequences come from CD4+ T cells sorted from PBMCs, collected about 12 days after vaccination. All receptors come from a man in his fifties or sixties who received an inactivated influenza vaccine.

This clonotype appeared many times. The chain recombines TRBV5-1 with TRBJ2-1; D might be TRBD2 (5 bases). Trimming pared 0 bases from V and 8 bases from J, leaving 12 bases between. This CDR3 region has 14 residues. Per germline, CDR1 SGHRS and CDR2 YFSETQ. CDR3 loop: CASSLDRGWDEQFF. The CDR3, as DNA: TGCGCCAGCAGCTTGGATCGGGGTTGGGATGAGCAGTTCTTC. The whole variable domain, remainder taken from reference TRBV5-1 and TRBJ2-1, is KAGVTQTPRYLIKTRGQQVTLSCSPISGHRSVSWYQQTPGQGLQFLFEYFSETQRNKGNFPGRFSGRQFSNSRSEMNVSTLELGDSALYLCASSLDRGWDEQFFGPGTRLTVL.

About this clonotype: In this CDR3 the conserved last residue, phenylalanine or tryptophan, is missing, so a read error is likely. The chain carries TRBV29-1 and TRBJ2-5; D perhaps matches TRBD1 (5 bases). Looked up from germline, CDR1 is SQVTM and CDR2 is ANQGSEA. V lost 5 bases to trimming and J lost 1 base, with 17 bases between them. The CDR3 is 15 amino acids. CDR3 sequence: CSVSQGQLSQETQYL. CDR3 DNA sequence: TGCAGCGTTAGCCAGGGCCAACTATCCCAAGAGACCCAGTACCTC.

The chain has TRBV6-5 and TRBJ2-1; 10 bases line up with TRBD2. V shed 1 base and J 9 bases; nucleotides not matched to a gene: 15. Germline assignment: CDR1 MNHEY and CDR2 SVGAGI. The CDR3 has 18 amino acids. Here the CDR3 reads CASSYFGSGRHKGGEQFF. CDR3 sequence (DNA): TGTGCCAGCAGTTACTTTGGTAGCGGGAGGCACAAGGGGGGTGAGCAGTTCTTC.

This clonotype was seen more than once but under ten times. The rearrangement joins TRBV10-1 to TRBJ2-5, with 9 nucleotides matching TRBD1. The germline V gene has CDR1 WNHNN and CDR2 SYGVQD (reference sequence). There are 16 residues in the CDR3. J was trimmed by 1 base and V by 0 bases; bases with no gene match: 3. CDR3 sequence (DNA): TGCGCCAGCAGTGAGTCCGGGACAGGGCTCCAAGAGACCCAGTACTTC. This codes for CASSESGTGLQETQYF.

This clonotype was found a few times. The chain links TRBV28 to TRBJ2-5, with D unresolved. Trimming took 5 bases from V and 5 from J, leaving 12 bases between them. CDR3 length: 13 amino acids. Germline CDR1 is MDHEN and CDR2 is SYDVKM. The CDR3: CASSTPGVETQYF. CDR3 sequence (DNA): TGTGCCAGCAGTACTCCTGGGGTTGAGACCCAGTACTTC.

This clonotype has at least ten counts. The rearrangement uses TRBV20-1 and TRBJ2-3, with D hard to call. This CDR3 spans 12 amino acids. V was trimmed by 4 bases and J by 0 bases, leaving 5 bases between them. Germline V gene sequence: CDR1 DFQATT, CDR2 SNEGSKA (reference sequence). The DNA of the CDR3 is TGCAGTGCTATTAGAAGCACAGATACGCAGTATTTT. Its protein product is CSAIRSTDTQYF.

The chain has TRBV10-3 and TRBJ2-5; the D is unclear. The CDR3 is made up of 11 amino acids. V was trimmed by 6 bases and J by 6 bases, leaving 8 bases between them. The germline gives CDR1 ENHRY, CDR2 SYGVKD. This CDR3 reads CAISSSKTQYF. The CDR3 DNA is TGTGCCATCAGCTCCTCCAAGACCCAGTACTTC.

The genes are TRBV20-1 and TRBJ2-6; D could derive from TRBD1 or TRBD2 (7 bases each). Germline V gene data show CDR1 as DFQATT and CDR2 as SNEGSKA (reference sequence). V dropped 4 bases and J dropped 0 bases, with 13 bases sitting between them. This CDR3 is built from 16 residues. The CDR3 DNA reads as TGCAGTGCTAAGTCAGGGGGGGGCTCTGGGGCCAACGTCCTGACTTTC. As protein: CSAKSGGGSGANVLTF.

The chain links TRBV12-3 or TRBV12-4 to TRBJ2-7; possibly TRBD1 for D (5 bases). The CDR3 spans 14 residues. Trimming left V 1 base short and J 5 bases short, with 12 bases between. CDR3 sequence reads: CASSLGQGIDEQYF. The CDR3 DNA reads TGTGCCAGCAGTTTAGGGCAGGGTATAGACGAGCAGTACTTC.

This clonotype was counted a few times. The J gene is TRBJ2-2, the V gene TRBV6-1; TRBD1 might be the D (5 bases). The CDR3 length is 14 residues. The V gene lost 1 base and the J gene lost 7 bases, with 10 bases spanning the gap. Germline CDR1 reads MNHNS; CDR2 reads SASEGT. The CDR3 loop is CASSEDRRIGELFF. Here the CDR3 DNA reads TGTGCCAGCAGTGAAGACAGGCGGATCGGGGAGCTGTTTTTT.

The chain has TRBV9 and TRBJ2-7; the D is unclear. V was cut by 2 bases and J by 0 bases, with 12 bases left in between. CDR1 and CDR2 from the germline V gene are SGDLS and YYNGEE. This CDR3 is built from 15 residues. CDR3 in amino acids: CASSVGGPTSYEQYF. CDR3 in DNA: TGTGCCAGCAGCGTGGGTGGTCCCACCTCCTACGAGCAGTACTTC.

Points on this clonotype: A read error is likely, as this CDR3 ends without the conserved phenylalanine or tryptophan. The J gene is TRBJ2-1, the V gene TRBV15; D not resolved. This CDR3 is 13 amino acids long. Deletions cut 2 bases from V and 8 bases from J, with 10 bases between. Germline CDR1 LNHNV, CDR2 YYDKDF (reference sequence). The CDR3 DNA reads as TGTGCCACCAGCAGAAACCCGGACGATGAGCAGTTCTTA. Its translation is CATSRNPDDEQFL.

This chain connects TRBV7-8 to TRBJ2-3, with unresolved D. From germline, CDR1 is SGHVS and CDR2 FQNEAQ. Trimming removed 1 base at V and 1 base at J, with 9 bases between. CDR3 length: 15 residues. This chain's CDR3 is CASSLDLPGTDTQYF. CDR3 nucleotide sequence: TGTGCCAGCAGCTTAGACCTGCCGGGCACAGATACGCAGTATTTT.

The chain links TRBV29-1 to TRBJ2-1; 8 nucleotides align to TRBD2. Germline CDR1 SQVTM, CDR2 ANQGSEA. The CDR3 has 12 amino acids. J gave up 9 bases and V 5 bases, and 6 bases lay outside the gene matches. CDR3 residues: CSVPRGGAEQFF. CDR3 DNA: TGCAGCGTTCCCCGGGGGGGGGCTGAGCAGTTCTTC.

A few counts support this clonotype. The CDR3 spells CASSLAGLAGDRETQYF. The CDR3 nucleotides read TGTGCCAGCAGCCTGGCGGGACTAGCGGGAGATAGGGAGACCCAGTACTTC. The chain combines TRBV5-5 with TRBJ2-5, with 14 bases aligning to TRBD2. The V gene's germline CDR1 is SGHKS and CDR2 YYEKEE (reference sequence). Unmatched junction bases numbered 10, after V lost 4 bases and J lost 5 bases. The CDR3 runs 17 residues. The variable domain in full, completed from reference TRBV5-5 and TRBJ2-5, reads DAGVTQSPTHLIKTRGQQVTLRCSPISGHKSVSWYQQVLGQGPQFIFQYYEKEERGRGNFPDRFSARQFPNYSSELNVNALLLGDSALYLCASSLAGLAGDRETQYFGPGTRLLVL.

This clonotype was observed many times. The junction departs from the called germline gene at one end, perhaps through a read error. The CDR3 loop reads CASSLEGSSYNEQFF. DNA of the CDR3: TGTGCCAGCAGCTTAGAGGGTAGCTCCTACAATGAGCAGTTCTTC. J is TRBJ2-1 and V is TRBV5-1, with D maybe TRBD2 (5 bases). Germline-derived CDR1 and CDR2 are SGHRS and YFSETQ. There are 15 residues in the CDR3.

This clonotype was seen ten or more times. This sequence joins TRBV7-2 and TRBJ1-6; the D is unclear. V was shortened by 2 bases and J by 0 bases, with 8 bases between the two germline ends. This CDR3 is built from 16 residues. Germline V gives CDR1 SGHTA, CDR2 FQGNSA. DNA for the CDR3: TGTGCCAGCAGCTTATCTCACAGCTCCTATAATTCACCCCTCCACTTT. It codes for CASSLSHSSYNSPLHF. Variable domain in full (rest from reference TRBV7-2 and TRBJ1-6): GAGVSQSPSNKVTEKGKDVELRCDPISGHTALYWYRQSLGQGLEFLIYFQGNSAPDKSGLPSDRFSAERTGGSVSTLTIQRTQQEDSAVYLCASSLSHSSYNSPLHFGNGTRLTVT.

This clonotype turned up a few times. The chain employs TRBV7-9 and TRBJ2-7; D may match TRBD1 or TRBD2 (5 bases each). This CDR3 spans 12 amino acids. V gave up 5 bases and J gave up 6 bases, with 11 bases separating them. Per the germline V gene, CDR1 is SEHNR and CDR2 is FQNEAQ (reference sequence). The CDR3 sequence: CASSPPGSEQYF. The DNA for the CDR3 is TGTGCCAGCAGCCCACCAGGGAGCGAGCAGTACTTC.

The rearrangement links TRBV6-1 to TRBJ2-7; tentatively, D is TRBD1 or TRBD2 (5 bases each). V lost 5 bases and J lost 6, with 14 bases in between. This CDR3 contains 13 residues. Germline V gene lookup returns CDR1 MNHNS and CDR2 SASEGT. The CDR3 nucleotides are TGTGCCAGCAGTCCCAGGGTCGAGGGCGAGCAGTACTTC. It specifies CASSPRVEGEQYF.

The V call is TRBV5-6, the J call TRBJ1-5; D remains ambiguous. Trimming removed 4 bases at V and 1 base at J, with 15 bases between. This CDR3 is 16 amino acids long. Per germline, CDR1 SGHDT and CDR2 YYEEEE. CDR3 sequence (DNA): TGTGCCAGCAGCGGGTCCGGGAGCTTAAGCAATCAGCCCCAGCATTTT. Protein sequence: CASSGSGSLSNQPQHF.

The J gene is TRBJ1-2, the V gene TRBV7-8; D gene unclear. The V end was cut by 1 base, the J end by 4 bases, with 10 bases between. There are 14 residues in the CDR3. The germline CDR1 and CDR2 sequences are SGHVS and FQNEAQ. The CDR3 loop reads CASSLGVSSYGYTF. CDR3 nucleotides: TGTGCCAGCAGCTTAGGAGTCTCCAGCTATGGCTACACCTTC.

V usage is TRBV10-3 and J usage is TRBJ2-3, with D maybe TRBD1 (6 bases). Germline V gene lookup returns CDR1 ENHRY and CDR2 SYGVKD. The CDR3 contains 15 residues. V was trimmed by 6 bases and J by 2 bases, leaving 15 bases between them. CDR3 bases: TGTGCCATCAGACTCCGGGACACCTACACAGATACGCAGTATTTT. Amino acids: CAIRLRDTYTDTQYF.

This clonotype was found a few times. The genes are TRBV15 and TRBJ1-6; D might be TRBD1 (6 bases). The CDR3 runs 14 residues. V lost 1 base, J lost 5 bases, and 6 bases lay in between. Germline V lookup: CDR1 LNHNV, CDR2 YYDKDF (reference sequence). This CDR3 reads CATSRGTDNSPLHF. The CDR3 DNA reads as TGTGCCACCAGCAGAGGGACAGATAATTCACCCCTCCACTTT.

Worth noting for this clonotype: This may stem from a read error, because a much larger clone lies one nucleotide away. The genes are TRBV20-1 and TRBJ2-5, with D perhaps TRBD1 (5 bases). The CDR3 length is 12 residues. Germline CDR1 and CDR2: DFQATT and SNEGSKA (reference sequence). V was pared by 0 bases and J by 11 bases, with 13 bases between. This chain's CDR3 is CSARDCRQHQYF. In DNA, the CDR3 is TGCAGTGCTAGAGATTGTCGACAGCATCAGTACTTC.

The J gene is TRBJ1-2, the V gene TRBV4-2, with D hard to call. Germline V gene lookup returns CDR1 LGHNA and CDR2 YNFKEQ. V was cut by 1 base and J by 0 bases, with 9 bases left in between. The CDR3 runs to 15 residues. CDR3 DNA: TGTGCCAGCAGCCAAGCTGAGGGTACTAACTATGGCTACACCTTC. It specifies CASSQAEGTNYGYTF.

The chain is built from TRBV5-1 and TRBJ2-2, with 8 bases aligning to TRBD2. V shed 0 bases and J 6 bases; nucleotides not matched to a gene: 7. The CDR3 contains 16 residues. The germline CDR1 and CDR2 sequences are SGHRS and YFSETQ. The CDR3 DNA is TGCGCCAGCAGCTTGGCGGCGCGGGGGGTCGCCGGGGAGCTGTTTTTT. Translated, it gives CASSLAARGVAGELFF.

This rearrangement joins TRBV20-1 to TRBJ2-3; 10 positions agree with TRBD1. The CDR3 is 14 amino acids. Germline trimming cut 6 bases from V and 1 base from J; bases unmatched to any gene: 4. CDR1 DFQATT and CDR2 SNEGSKA come from the germline V gene (reference sequence). Here the CDR3 reads CSAPTGGGTDTQYF. The CDR3 nucleotides are TGCAGTGCCCCGACAGGGGGCGGCACAGATACGCAGTATTTT.

This clonotype was counted a few times. This rearrangement joins TRBV12-3 or TRBV12-4 to TRBJ1-5, with TRBD1 as a possible D gene (5 bases). The CDR3 extends over 11 amino acids. Trimming removed 5 bases from V and 15 bases from J, with 14 bases in between. The CDR3 is CASSLGTIPHF. The CDR3 DNA reads TGTGCCAGCAGTCTTGGGACTATTCCGCATTTT.

The chain is built from TRBV6-2 or TRBV6-3 and TRBJ1-2, with D unresolved. The germline V and J ends were trimmed by 0 bases and 3 bases, with 11 bases remaining between them. CDR1 MNHEY and CDR2 SVGEGT come from the germline V gene. CDR3 length equals 15 residues. The DNA of the CDR3 is TGTGCCAGCAGTTACTCGAGTTGGGAAGACTATGGCTACACCTTC. Translating it yields CASSYSSWEDYGYTF.

This clonotype has just a few counts. The J gene is TRBJ1-2, the V gene TRBV29-1; 7 nucleotides line up with TRBD1. This CDR3 has 14 residues. CDR1 and CDR2 from the germline V gene are SQVTM and ANQGSEA. Trimming cost V 6 bases and J 4 bases; bases outside gene matches: 11. The CDR3 here is CSVSEGADGYGYTF. The CDR3 DNA sequence: TGCAGCGTCTCTGAGGGGGCGGATGGCTATGGCTACACCTTC.

In this sample, this clonotype turned up many times. V usage is TRBV29-1 and J usage is TRBJ2-6, with no clear D. Germline assignment: CDR1 SQVTM and CDR2 ANQGSEA. Deletions cut 3 bases from V and 0 bases from J, with 3 bases between. The length of the CDR3 is 13 residues. The CDR3 reads CSVDISGANVLTF. In DNA form, the CDR3 reads TGCAGCGTTGACATCTCTGGGGCCAACGTCCTGACTTTC.